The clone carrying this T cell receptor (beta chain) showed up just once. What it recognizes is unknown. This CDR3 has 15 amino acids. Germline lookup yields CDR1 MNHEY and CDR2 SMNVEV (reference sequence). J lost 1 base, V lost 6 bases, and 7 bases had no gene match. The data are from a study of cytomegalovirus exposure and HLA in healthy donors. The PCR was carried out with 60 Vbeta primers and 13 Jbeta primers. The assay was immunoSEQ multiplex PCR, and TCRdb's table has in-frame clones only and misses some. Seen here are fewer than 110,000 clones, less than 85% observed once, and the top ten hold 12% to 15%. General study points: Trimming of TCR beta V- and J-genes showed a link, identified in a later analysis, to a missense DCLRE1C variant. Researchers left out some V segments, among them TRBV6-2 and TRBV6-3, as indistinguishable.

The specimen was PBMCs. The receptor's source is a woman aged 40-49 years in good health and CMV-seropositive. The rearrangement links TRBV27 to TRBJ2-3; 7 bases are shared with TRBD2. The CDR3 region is CASSVTSDGTDTQYF. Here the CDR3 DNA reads TGTGCCAGCAGCGTAACTAGCGACGGCACAGATACGCAGTATTTT.